This T cell receptor beta chain emerged from a study of blood T cells in healthy people across ages. Donors each provided 8 to 10 milliliters of peripheral blood. Total RNA, at least 5 micrograms per sample, was extracted from PBMCs. Regarding the study as a whole: While age rose, TCR beta diversity per million T cells dropped in a roughly linear way.

PCR was performed a second time for 7 to 11 cycles using a sample-barcoded 5' primer and a J-beta primer mix. Tags on each cDNA molecule came from a template-switch adaptor with 12 random nucleotides. TCRdb analysed the 5' RACE reads with MiXCR anew, one entry per CDR3 protein. The table lists more than 800,000 distinct CDR3 sequences, 25% to 35% of them singletons. This clonotype was picked up many times. Its cognate antigen is unknown. V lost 1 base, J lost 7 bases, and 4 bases stayed unmatched. This CDR3 is 13 amino acids long. Germline assignment: CDR1 SGHDN and CDR2 FVKESK. This clonotype was obtained from a woman aged 80 or over in good health. V and J are TRBV14 and TRBJ2-7; TRBD2 matches at 7 bases. Sequenced material: blood. This CDR3 is CASSQVAGAEQYF. CDR3 DNA sequence: TGTGCCAGCAGCCAAGTGGCGGGAGCAGAGCAGTACTTC.